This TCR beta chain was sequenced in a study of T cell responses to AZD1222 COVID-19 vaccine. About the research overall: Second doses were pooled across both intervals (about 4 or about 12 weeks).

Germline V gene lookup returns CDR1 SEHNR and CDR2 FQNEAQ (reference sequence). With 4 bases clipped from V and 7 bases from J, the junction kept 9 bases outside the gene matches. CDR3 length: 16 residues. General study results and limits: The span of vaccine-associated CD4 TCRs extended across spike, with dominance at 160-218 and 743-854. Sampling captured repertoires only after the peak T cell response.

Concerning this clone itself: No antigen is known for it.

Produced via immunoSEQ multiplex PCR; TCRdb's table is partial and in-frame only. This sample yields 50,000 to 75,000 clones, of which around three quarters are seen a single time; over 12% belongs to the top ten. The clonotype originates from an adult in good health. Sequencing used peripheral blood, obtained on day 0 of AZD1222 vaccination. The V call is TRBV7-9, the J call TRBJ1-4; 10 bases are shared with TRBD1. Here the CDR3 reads CASSSTGTGVGEKLFF. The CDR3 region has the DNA TGTGCCAGCAGCTCGACCGGGACAGGGGTGGGTGAAAAACTGTTTTTT. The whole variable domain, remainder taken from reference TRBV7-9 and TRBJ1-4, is DTGVSQNPRHKITKRGQNVTFRCDPISEHNRLYWYRQTLGQGPEFLTYFQNEAQLEKSRLLSDRFSAERPKGSFSTLEIQRTEQGDSAMYLCASSSTGTGVGEKLFFGSGTQLSVL.